This T cell receptor (beta chain) was documented in a study of breast tumors, draining lymph nodes, adjacent tissues (dated by TCRdb to the mid-2010s). For context, the study as a whole: The study compared TCR beta repertoires across tumor, adjacent nontumor tissue and axillary lymph nodes from breast cancer patients. In human breast cancer, the study set out to evaluate how tumor, surrounding tissue and draining lymph node repertoires relate to one another and whether T cells may move between these sites. Broad study findings and their caveats: Tumors showed preferential V and J gene usage, and their T-cell repertoire diversity fell below that of lymph nodes yet above that of nontumor tissue. Tumor and nontumor tissue repertoires were significantly more similar in luminal-like than in basal-like breast cancer. The data were considered consistent with the idea that most tumor T cells come from the lymph node and then expand in tumor tissue. Rather than being directly demonstrated, the conclusion that tumor T cells originate in lymph nodes was presented as consistent with a hypothesis.

The table lists this clonotype with a few counts. It lacks a known antigen. This may come from a read error, since a much larger clone is one base off. Lymph node samples came from the axillary draining lymph nodes of breast cancer patients. In the germline V gene, CDR1 corresponds to SGHRS and CDR2 to YFSETQ. The CDR3 sequence holds 15 residues, the cysteine and phenylalanine included. Only the CDR3 DNA is retained, 45 bases long and in frame from the first base. Germline trimming: 6 bases from V, 5 bases from J; junction bases outside gene matches: 7. The instrument given in TCRdb is Illumina HiSeq 2000. Multiplex PCR amplification was used to build the TCR beta chain libraries. High-throughput sequencing was used to analyze the amplified TCR beta chain products. TCRdb trimmed public reads at Q25 via fastp, called clones via MiXCR and kept in-frame beta chains. Every distinct CDR3 protein forms one entry, paired with its most common genes and DNA. Present in this sample are 85,000 to 120,000 distinct CDR3 sequences, more than 25% of which were seen just once. In total, the top ten clones hold approximately 5.2% of the sample.

The sequenced sample was axillary lymph node tissue. This receptor was identified in a female donor with breast cancer. Some clones in this sample may be carry-over from other donors' samples. This sequence uses TRBV5-1 and TRBJ2-1, with 11 bases aligning to TRBD2. The DNA sequence follows: TGCGCCAGCAACCTGACTAGCGGGAACAACAATGAGCAGTTCTTC. Translation gives CASNLTSGNNNEQFF.